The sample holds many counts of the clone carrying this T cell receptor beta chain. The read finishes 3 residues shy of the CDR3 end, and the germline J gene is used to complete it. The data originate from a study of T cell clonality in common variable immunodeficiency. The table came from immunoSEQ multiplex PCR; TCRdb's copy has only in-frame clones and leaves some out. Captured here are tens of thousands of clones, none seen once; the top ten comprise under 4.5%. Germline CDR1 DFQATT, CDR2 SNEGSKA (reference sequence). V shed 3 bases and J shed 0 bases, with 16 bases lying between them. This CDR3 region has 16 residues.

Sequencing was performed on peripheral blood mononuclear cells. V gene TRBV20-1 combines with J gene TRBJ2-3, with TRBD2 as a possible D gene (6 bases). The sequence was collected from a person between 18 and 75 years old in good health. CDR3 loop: CSASGLLALSTDTQYF. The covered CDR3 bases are TGCAGTGCTAGTGGCTTACTAGCTCTTAGCACAGATACG.